This is a list of T cell receptor beta chains from one sample in a study of blood T cell repertoires in COVID-19. TCRdb's copy holds only in-frame clones and misses some; the assay was immunoSEQ multiplex PCR. This table holds roughly 200,000 clones, roughly 85% found once. The source material was peripheral blood. These receptors all come from a woman of 80 years or more with acute or convalescent COVID-19. Each CDR3 is given without its conserved first and last residue. Clone sizes are given selectively: once, few, many, or a class where the clone is expanded.

cdr3_length v_call clone_size cdr3_aa
13 TRBV30 NA AWTPRTALNTEAF
14 TRBV18 NA ASSLTQAMGNSPLH
14 TRBV6-5 NA ASSYSTRSGANVLT
12 TRBV28 NA ASRYGAGGYGYT
13 TRBV18 NA ASSSLGQGYNEQF
13 TRBV11-2 NA ASSYTGATNEKLF
14 TRBV6-1 NA ASSGQLAGNYNEQF
11 TRBV24-1 NA ATSDRQGTEAF
13 TRBV6-5 NA ASSSNYGSGNTIY
14 TRBV19 NA ASSIDRGGTKNIQY
12 TRBV20-1 NA SASSSGMGGTQY
14 TRBV5-5 NA ASSPLTSGATDTQY
14 TRBV4-2 NA ASSQGSGSGRNEQF
14 TRBV7-3 NA ASSLITGGGTGELF
10 TRBV6-5 NA ASRGEVNEQY
12 TRBV27 NA ASSPYGQDYEQY
10 TRBV3-1/TRBV3-2 NA ASSPRPGKQY
15 TRBV30 NA AWSFSFSGFVNTEAF
13 TRBV28 NA ASSFRQILGNTIY
14 TRBV12-1 once ASRRSGTGVSGELF
11 TRBV18 NA ASSPPFAGELF
13 TRBV5-5 NA ASSTPPGGTYGYT